The TCR beta chain described here comes from a study of cytomegalovirus exposure and HLA in healthy donors. This PCR relied on a set of 60 Vbeta primers and 13 Jbeta primers. The assay was immunoSEQ multiplex PCR, and TCRdb's table has in-frame clones only and misses some. The sample carries roughly 120,000 clones, around 78% recorded once. Points from the study as a whole: Further analysis, carried out later, found HLA-associated TCR beta chains more clonally expanded than equally common other chains.

This clone was counted a single time. As yet, its antigen is unknown. Donors likely had unrecorded immune exposures despite being nominally healthy when sampled. The length of the CDR3 is 15 residues. V trimming: 4 bases; J trimming: 4 bases; junction bases outside the gene matches: 11. CDR1 and CDR2 (germline): SGHDT, YYEEEE. The TCR was taken from a middle-aged man in good health and CMV-seronegative. Sequenced sample: PBMCs. V and J are TRBV5-6 and TRBJ2-7; 7 bases are shared with TRBD1. In DNA, the CDR3 is TGTGCCAGCAGCCCGAGGGGACAGCTTAATTACGAGCAGTACTTC. Protein sequence: CASSPRGQLNYEQYF.